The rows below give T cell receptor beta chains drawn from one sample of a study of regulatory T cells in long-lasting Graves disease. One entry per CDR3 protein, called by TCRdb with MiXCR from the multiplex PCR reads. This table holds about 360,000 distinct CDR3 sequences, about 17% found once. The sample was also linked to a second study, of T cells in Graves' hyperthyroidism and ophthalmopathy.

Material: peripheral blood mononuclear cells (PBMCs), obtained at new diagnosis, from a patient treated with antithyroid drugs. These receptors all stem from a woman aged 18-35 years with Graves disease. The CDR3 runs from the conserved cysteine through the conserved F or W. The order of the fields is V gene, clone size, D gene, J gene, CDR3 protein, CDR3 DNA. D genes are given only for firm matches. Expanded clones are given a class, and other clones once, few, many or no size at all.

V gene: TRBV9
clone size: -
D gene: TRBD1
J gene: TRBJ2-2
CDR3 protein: CASSKRRPGQGTGELFF
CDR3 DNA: TGTGCCAGCAGCAAACGAAGACCGGGACAGGGGACCGGGGAGCTGTTTTTT

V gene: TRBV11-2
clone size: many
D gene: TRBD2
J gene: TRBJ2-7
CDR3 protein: CASSLGDLAGKYEQYF
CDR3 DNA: TGTGCCAGCAGTTTGGGGGACCTAGCGGGGAAGTACGAGCAGTACTTC

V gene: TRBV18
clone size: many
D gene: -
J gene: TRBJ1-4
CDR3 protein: CASSPLRTNEKLFF
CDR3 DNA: TGTGCCAGCTCACCTCTTAGAACTAATGAAAAACTGTTTTTT

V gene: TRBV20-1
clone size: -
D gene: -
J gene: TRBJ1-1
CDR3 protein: CSAPPPGRDTEAFF
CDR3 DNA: TGCAGTGCTCCCCCCCCGGGGCGGGACACTGAAGCTTTCTTT

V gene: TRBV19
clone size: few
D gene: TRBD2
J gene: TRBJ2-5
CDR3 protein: CASSIDAGGTQETQYF
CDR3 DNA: TGTGCCAGTAGTATCGACGCGGGGGGTACTCAAGAGACCCAGTACTTC

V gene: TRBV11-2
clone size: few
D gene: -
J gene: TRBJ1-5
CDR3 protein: CASSLRAIDQPQHF
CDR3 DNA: TGTGCCAGCAGCTTAAGGGCCATTGATCAGCCCCAGCATTTT

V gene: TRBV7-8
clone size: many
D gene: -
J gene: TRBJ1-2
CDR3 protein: CASSLNAGYSATYGYTF
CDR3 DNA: TGTGCCAGCAGCTTAAACGCGGGTTACTCAGCTACATATGGCTACACCTTC

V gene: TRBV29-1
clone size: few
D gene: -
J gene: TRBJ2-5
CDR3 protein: CSVDRRGETQYF
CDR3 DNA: TGCAGCGTTGATCGGAGGGGGGAGACCCAGTACTTC

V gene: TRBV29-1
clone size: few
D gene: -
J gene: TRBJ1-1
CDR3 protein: CSGTRGTNTEAFF
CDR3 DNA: TGCAGCGGGACGAGGGGCACGAACACTGAAGCTTTCTTT

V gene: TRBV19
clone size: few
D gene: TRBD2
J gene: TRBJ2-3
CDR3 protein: CASTTSGGPTDTQYF
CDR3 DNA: TGTGCCAGTACGACTAGCGGGGGGCCCACAGATACGCAGTATTTT

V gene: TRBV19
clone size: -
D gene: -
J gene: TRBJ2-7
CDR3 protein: CASSNPGQEHEQYF
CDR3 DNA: TGTGCCAGTAGTAATCCGGGCCAGGAACACGAGCAGTACTTC

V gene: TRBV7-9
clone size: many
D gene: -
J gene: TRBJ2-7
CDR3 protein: CASSLGQGLHEQYF
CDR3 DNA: TGTGCCAGCAGCTTGGGGCAGGGGTTGCACGAGCAGTACTTC

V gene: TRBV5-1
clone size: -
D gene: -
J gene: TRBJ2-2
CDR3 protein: CASSLVVSGELFF
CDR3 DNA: TGCGCCAGCAGCTTGGTGGTCTCCGGGGAGCTGTTTTTT

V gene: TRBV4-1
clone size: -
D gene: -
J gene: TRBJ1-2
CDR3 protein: CASSPSGPAGYGYTF
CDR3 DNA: TGCGCCAGCAGCCCCTCCGGGCCAGCGGGCTATGGCTACACCTTC

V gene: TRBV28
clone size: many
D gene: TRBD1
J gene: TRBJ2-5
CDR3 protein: CASRIKGQPLETQYF
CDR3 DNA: TGTGCCAGCAGGATAAAGGGACAGCCTTTAGAGACCCAGTACTTC

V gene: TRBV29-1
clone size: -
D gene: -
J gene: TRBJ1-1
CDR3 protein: CSVSTGVVPEAFF
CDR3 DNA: TGCAGCGTCTCGACAGGCGTCGTCCCTGAAGCTTTCTTT

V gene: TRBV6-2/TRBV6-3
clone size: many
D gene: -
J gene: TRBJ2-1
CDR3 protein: CASISWGGGWNEQFF
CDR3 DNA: TGTGCCAGCATAAGTTGGGGTGGTGGTTGGAATGAGCAGTTCTTC

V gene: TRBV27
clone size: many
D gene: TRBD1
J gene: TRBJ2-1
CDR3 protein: CASNTGDTYNEQFF
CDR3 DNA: TGTGCCAGCAATACAGGGGACACCTACAATGAGCAGTTCTTC

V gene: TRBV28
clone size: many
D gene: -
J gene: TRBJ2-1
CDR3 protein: CASSSDEQFF
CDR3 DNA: TGTGCCAGCAGTTCGGATGAGCAGTTCTTC

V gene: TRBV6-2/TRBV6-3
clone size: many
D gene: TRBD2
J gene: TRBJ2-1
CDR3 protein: CASSYTASGGLNNEQFF
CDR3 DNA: TGTGCCAGCAGTTACACGGCTAGCGGGGGCCTAAACAATGAGCAGTTCTTC